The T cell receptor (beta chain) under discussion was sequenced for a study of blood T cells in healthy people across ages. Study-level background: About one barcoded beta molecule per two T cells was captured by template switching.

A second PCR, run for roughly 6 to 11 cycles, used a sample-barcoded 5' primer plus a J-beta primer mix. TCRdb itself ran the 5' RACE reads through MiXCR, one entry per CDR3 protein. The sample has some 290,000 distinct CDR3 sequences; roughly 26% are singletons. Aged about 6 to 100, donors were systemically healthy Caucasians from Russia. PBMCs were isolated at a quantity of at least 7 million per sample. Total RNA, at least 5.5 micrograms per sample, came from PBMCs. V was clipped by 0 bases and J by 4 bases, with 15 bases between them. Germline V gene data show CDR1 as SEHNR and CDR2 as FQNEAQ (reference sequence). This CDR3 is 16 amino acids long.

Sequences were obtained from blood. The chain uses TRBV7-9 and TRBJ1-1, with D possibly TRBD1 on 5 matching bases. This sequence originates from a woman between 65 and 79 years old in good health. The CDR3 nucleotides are TGTGCCAGCAGCTTAGCCGGGCGGGGCAGGGCCACTGAAGCTTTCTTT. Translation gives CASSLAGRGRATEAFF.